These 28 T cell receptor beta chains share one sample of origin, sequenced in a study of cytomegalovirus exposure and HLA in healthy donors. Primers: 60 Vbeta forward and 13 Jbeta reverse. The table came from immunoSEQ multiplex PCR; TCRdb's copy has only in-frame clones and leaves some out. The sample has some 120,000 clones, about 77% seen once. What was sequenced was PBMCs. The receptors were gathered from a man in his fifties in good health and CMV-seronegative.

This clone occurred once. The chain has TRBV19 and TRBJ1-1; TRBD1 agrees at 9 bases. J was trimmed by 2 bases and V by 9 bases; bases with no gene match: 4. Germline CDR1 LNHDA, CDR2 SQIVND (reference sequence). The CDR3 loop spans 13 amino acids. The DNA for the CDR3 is TGTGCCAGCGAGACAGGGGGTAACACTGAAGCTTTCTTT. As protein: CASETGGNTEAFF.

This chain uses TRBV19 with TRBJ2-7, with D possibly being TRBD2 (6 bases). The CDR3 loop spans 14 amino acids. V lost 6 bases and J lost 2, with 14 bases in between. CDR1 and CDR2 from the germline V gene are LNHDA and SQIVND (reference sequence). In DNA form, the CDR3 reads TGTGCCAGTAGCTCCGGGACTTCTGCCTACGAGCAGTACTTC. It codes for CASSSGTSAYEQYF.

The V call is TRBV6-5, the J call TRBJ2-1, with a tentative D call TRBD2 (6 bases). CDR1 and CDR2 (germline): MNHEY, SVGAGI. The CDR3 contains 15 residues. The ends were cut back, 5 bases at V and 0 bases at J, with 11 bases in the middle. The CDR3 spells CASSGTSSSYNEQFF. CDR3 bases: TGTGCCAGCAGTGGGACTTCGAGCTCCTACAATGAGCAGTTCTTC.

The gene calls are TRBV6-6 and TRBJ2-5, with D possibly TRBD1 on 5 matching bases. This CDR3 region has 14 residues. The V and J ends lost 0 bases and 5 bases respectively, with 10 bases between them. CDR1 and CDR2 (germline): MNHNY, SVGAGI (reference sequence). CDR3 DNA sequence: TGTGCCAGCAGTTACTCGGGCAGGGCGGAGACCCAGTACTTC. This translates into CASSYSGRAETQYF.

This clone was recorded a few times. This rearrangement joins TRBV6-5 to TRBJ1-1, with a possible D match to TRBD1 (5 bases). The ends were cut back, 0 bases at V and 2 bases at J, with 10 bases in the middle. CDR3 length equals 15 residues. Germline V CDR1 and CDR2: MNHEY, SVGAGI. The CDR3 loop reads CASSYSIGGNTEAFF. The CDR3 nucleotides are TGTGCCAGCAGTTACTCGATCGGGGGAAACACTGAAGCTTTCTTT.

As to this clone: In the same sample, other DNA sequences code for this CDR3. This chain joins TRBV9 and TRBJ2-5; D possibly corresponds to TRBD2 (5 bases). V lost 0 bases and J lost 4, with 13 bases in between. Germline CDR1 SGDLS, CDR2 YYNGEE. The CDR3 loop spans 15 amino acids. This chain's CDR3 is CASSVGSLAGETQYF. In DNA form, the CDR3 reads TGTGCCAGCAGCGTAGGTAGTCTGGCGGGAGAGACCCAGTACTTC.

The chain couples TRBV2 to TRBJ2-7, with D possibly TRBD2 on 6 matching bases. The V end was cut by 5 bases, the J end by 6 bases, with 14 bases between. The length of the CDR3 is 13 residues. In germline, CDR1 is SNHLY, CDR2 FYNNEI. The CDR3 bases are TGTGCCAGCAGTTGGGAGGCCCACGGCGAGCAGTACTTC. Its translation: CASSWEAHGEQYF. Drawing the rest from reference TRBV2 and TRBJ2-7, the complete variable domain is EPEVTQTPSHQVTQMGQEVILRCVPISNHLYFYWYRQILGQKVEFLVSFYNNEISEKSEIFDDQFSVERPDGSNFTLKIRSTKLEDSAMYFCASSWEAHGEQYFGPGTRLTVT.

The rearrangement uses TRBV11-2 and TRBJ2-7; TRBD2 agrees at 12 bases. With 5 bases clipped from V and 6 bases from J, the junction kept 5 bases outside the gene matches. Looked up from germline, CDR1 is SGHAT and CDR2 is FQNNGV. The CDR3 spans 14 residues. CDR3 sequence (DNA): TGTGCCAGCAGCCCCCGGACTAGCGGGGCCGAGCAGTACTTC. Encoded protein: CASSPRTSGAEQYF.

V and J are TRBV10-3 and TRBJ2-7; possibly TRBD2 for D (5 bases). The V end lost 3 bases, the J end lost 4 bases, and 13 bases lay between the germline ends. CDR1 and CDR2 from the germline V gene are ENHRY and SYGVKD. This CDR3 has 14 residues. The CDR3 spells CAISDTRGSYEQYF. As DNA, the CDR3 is TGTGCCATCAGTGATACTCGAGGGTCGTACGAGCAGTACTTC.

The CDR3, as DNA: TGTGCCAGCAGCCGCGGGGCCAGCTCTGGAAACACCATATATTTT. It translates to CASSRGASSGNTIYF. The V and J genes are TRBV6-6 and TRBJ1-3; a weak D match, TRBD1 (5 bases). The germline V gene encodes CDR1 MNHNY and CDR2 SVGAGI (reference sequence). CDR3 length: 15 residues. Deletions cut 6 bases from V and 0 bases from J, with 12 bases between.

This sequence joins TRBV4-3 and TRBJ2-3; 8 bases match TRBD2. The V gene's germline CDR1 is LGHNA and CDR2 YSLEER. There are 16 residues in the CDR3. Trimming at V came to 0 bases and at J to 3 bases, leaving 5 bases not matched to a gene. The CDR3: CASSQDPSGSTDTQYF. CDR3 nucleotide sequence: TGCGCCAGCAGCCAAGATCCCAGCGGGAGTACAGATACGCAGTATTTT.

CDR3 nucleotides: TGTGCCAGCAGCTTAGGCCGACAGGGGGCGAATTTCGAGCAGTACTTC. It codes for CASSLGRQGANFEQYF. The chain combines TRBV11-2 with TRBJ2-7; 10 bases are shared with TRBD1. CDR1 and CDR2 (germline): SGHAT, FQNNGV. This CDR3 spans 16 amino acids. The trim removed 1 base at V and 6 bases at J, leaving 9 bases unmatched.

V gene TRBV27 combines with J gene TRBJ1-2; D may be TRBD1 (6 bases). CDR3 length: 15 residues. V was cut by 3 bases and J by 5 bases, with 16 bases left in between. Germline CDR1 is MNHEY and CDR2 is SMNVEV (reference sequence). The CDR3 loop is CASSFSRGPQYGYTF. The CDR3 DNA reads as TGTGCCAGCAGTTTCTCCAGGGGTCCCCAATATGGCTACACCTTC.

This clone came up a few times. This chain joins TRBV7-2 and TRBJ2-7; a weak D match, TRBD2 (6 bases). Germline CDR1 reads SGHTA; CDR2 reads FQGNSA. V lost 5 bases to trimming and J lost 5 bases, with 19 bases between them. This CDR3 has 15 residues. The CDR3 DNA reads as TGTGCCAGCAGCACCCGGGACTCGGGTACCCACGAGCAGTACTTC. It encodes CASSTRDSGTHEQYF.

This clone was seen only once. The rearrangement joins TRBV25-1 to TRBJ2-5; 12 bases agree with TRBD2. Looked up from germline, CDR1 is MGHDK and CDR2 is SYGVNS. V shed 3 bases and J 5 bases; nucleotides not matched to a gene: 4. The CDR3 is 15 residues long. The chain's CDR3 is CASSDGLAGSETQYF. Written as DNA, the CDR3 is TGTGCCAGCAGTGATGGACTAGCGGGAAGCGAGACCCAGTACTTC.

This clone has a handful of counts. CDR3 sequence reads: CASSPGGLMNTEAFF. In DNA form, the CDR3 reads TGTGCCAGCAGCCCAGGGGGCCTCATGAACACTGAAGCTTTCTTT. The V call is TRBV14, the J call TRBJ1-1; 8 bases fit TRBD1. Germline loops: CDR1 SGHDN, CDR2 FVKESK. The trim removed 4 bases at V and 0 bases at J, leaving 4 bases unmatched. This CDR3 spans 15 amino acids.

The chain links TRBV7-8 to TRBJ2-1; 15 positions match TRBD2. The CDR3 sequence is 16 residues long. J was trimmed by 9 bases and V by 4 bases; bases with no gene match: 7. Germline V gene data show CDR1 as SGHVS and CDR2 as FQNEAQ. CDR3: CASSSGTSGGSGEQFF. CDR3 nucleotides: TGTGCCAGCAGCTCAGGGACTAGCGGGGGGAGCGGTGAGCAGTTCTTC.

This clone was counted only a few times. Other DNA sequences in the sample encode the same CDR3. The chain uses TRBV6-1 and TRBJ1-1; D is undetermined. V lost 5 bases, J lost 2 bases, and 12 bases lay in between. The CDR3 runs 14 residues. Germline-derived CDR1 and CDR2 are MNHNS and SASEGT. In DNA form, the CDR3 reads TGTGCCAGCAGTCGAGGCGGCCTTAACACTGAAGCTTTCTTT. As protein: CASSRGGLNTEAFF.

This chain's CDR3 is CAISLGQDQGGGYGYTF. Written as DNA, the CDR3 is TGTGCCATCAGCCTGGGACAGGACCAGGGGGGGGGCTATGGCTACACCTTC. The rearrangement joins TRBV10-3 to TRBJ1-2; TRBD1 aligns across 8 bases. CDR3 length equals 17 residues. Germline lookup yields CDR1 ENHRY and CDR2 SYGVKD. With 6 bases clipped from V and 4 bases from J, the junction kept 16 bases outside the gene matches.

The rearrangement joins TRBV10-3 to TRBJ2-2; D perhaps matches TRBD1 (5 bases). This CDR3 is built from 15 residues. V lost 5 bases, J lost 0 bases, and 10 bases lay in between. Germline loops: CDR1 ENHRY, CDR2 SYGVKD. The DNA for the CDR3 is TGTGCCATCAGTTTTGCAGGGACGAACACCGGGGAGCTGTTTTTT. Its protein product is CAISFAGTNTGELFF.

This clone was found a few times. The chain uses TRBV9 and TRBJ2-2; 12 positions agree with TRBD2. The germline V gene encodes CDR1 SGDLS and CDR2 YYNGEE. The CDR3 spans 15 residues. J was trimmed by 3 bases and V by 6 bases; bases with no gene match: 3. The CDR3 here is CASTLAGGYTGELFF. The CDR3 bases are TGTGCCAGCACCCTAGCGGGAGGGTACACCGGGGAGCTGTTTTTT.

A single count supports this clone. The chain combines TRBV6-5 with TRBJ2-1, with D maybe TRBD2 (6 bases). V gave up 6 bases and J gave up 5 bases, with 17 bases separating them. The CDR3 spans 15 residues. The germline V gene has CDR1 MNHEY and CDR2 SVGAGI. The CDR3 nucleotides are TGTGCCAGCAGATCGGACTATTCACTTCACAATGAGCAGTTCTTC. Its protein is CASRSDYSLHNEQFF.

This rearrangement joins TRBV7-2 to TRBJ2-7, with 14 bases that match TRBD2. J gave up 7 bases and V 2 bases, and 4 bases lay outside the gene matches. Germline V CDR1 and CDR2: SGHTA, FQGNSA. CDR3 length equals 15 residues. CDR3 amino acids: CASSLTGLAGVEQYF. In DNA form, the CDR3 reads TGTGCCAGCAGCTTAACGGGACTAGCGGGAGTTGAGCAGTACTTC. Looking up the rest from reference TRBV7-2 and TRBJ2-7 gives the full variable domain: GAGVSQSPSNKVTEKGKDVELRCDPISGHTALYWYRQSLGQGLEFLIYFQGNSAPDKSGLPSDRFSAERTGGSVSTLTIQRTQQEDSAVYLCASSLTGLAGVEQYFGPGTRLTVT.

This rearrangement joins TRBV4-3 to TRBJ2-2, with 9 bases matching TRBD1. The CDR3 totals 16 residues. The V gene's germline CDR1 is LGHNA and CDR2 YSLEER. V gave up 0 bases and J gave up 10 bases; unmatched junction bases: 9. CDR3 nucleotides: TGCGCCAGCAGCCAAGACTCGGACAGGGGAAGGTCGGAGCTGTTTTTT. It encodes CASSQDSDRGRSELFF.

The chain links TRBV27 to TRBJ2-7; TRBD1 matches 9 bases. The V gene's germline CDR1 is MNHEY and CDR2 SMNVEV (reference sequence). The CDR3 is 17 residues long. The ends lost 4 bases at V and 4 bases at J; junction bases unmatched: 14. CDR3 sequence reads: CASSSTRTGTGSYEQYF. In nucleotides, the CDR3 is TGTGCCAGCAGTTCTACTCGTACCGGGACAGGGTCTTACGAGCAGTACTTC.

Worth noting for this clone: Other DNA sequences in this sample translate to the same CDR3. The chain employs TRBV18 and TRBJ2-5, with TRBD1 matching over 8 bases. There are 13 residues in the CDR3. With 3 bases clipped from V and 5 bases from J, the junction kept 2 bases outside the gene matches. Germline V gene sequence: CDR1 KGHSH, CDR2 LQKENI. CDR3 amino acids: CASSPRDRETQYF. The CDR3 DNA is TGTGCCAGCTCACCCCGGGACAGGGAGACCCAGTACTTC. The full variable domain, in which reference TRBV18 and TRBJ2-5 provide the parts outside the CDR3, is NAGVMQNPRHLVRRRGQEARLRCSPMKGHSHVYWYRQLPEEGLKFMVYLQKENIIDESGMPKERFSAEFPKEGPSILRIQQVVRGDSAAYFCASSPRDRETQYFGPGTRLLVL.

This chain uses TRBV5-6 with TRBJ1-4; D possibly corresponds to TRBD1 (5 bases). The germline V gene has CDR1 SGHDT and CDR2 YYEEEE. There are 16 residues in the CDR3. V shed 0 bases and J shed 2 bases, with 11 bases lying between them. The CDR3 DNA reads TGTGCCAGCAGCTTGGCCGGCGGGGGGACTAATGAAAAACTGTTTTTT. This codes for CASSLAGGGTNEKLFF. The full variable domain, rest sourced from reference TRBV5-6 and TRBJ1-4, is DAGVTQSPTHLIKTRGQQVTLRCSPKSGHDTVSWYQQALGQGPQFIFQYYEEEERQRGNFPDRFSGHQFPNYSSELNVNALLLGDSALYLCASSLAGGGTNEKLFFGSGTQLSVL.

The CDR3 protein is CASSLQGASPYEQYF. CDR3 DNA sequence: TGTGCCAGCAGTTTACAGGGGGCCTCCCCATACGAGCAGTACTTC. The rearrangement joins TRBV27 to TRBJ2-7; 8 nucleotides agree with TRBD1. The CDR3 contains 15 residues. With 2 bases clipped from V and 4 bases from J, the junction kept 7 bases outside the gene matches. Germline V gene lookup returns CDR1 MNHEY and CDR2 SMNVEV (reference sequence).